This is a list of T cell receptor beta chains from one sample in a study of T cells in Graves' hyperthyroidism and ophthalmopathy. TCRdb fed the multiplex PCR reads into MiXCR, producing one record per CDR3 protein. This table has 600,000 to 800,000 distinct CDR3 sequences, approximately 36% appearing once. The sample taken for sequencing was blood. These receptors originate from a woman aged 40 to 49 with Graves' hyperthyroidism. Each CDR3 is given with its conserved first and last residue. The order of the fields is V gene, clone size, D gene, J gene, CDR3 DNA, CDR3 protein. The D gene is left open where the match is weak. Expanded clones get a size class; other rows say once, few or many, or leave the size out.

TRBV12-5	NA	NA	TRBJ1-4	TGTGCTAGTGGTCTAACCGGGACCTTGGGGGAAAAACTGTTTTTT	CASGLTGTLGEKLFF
TRBV9	many	TRBD1	TRBJ1-2	TGTGCCAGCAGCGTAGGGGGGGACAGCCTAGGAGGCTACACCTTC	CASSVGGDSLGGYTF
TRBV10-2	NA	NA	TRBJ2-3	TGCGCCAGCAGGACGACAGGGAGGACAGATACGCAGTATTTT	CASRTTGRTDTQYF
TRBV15	many	NA	TRBJ1-5	TGTGCCACCAGCGATCGGGGCTCTAAGGTTCAGCCCCAGCATTTT	CATSDRGSKVQPQHF
TRBV20-1	NA	TRBD1	TRBJ2-3	TGCAGTGCCAACGACAGGGCTTCCACAGATACGCAGTATTTT	CSANDRASTDTQYF
TRBV5-4	few	TRBD2	TRBJ2-7	TGTGCCAGCAGCTATAGCGGGAGGGGCGGACACGAGCAGTACTTC	CASSYSGRGGHEQYF
TRBV19	few	TRBD1	TRBJ1-1	TGTGCCAGTAGTATAGACCTACGGACAGGGGTGAACACTGAAGCTTTCTTT	CASSIDLRTGVNTEAFF
TRBV6-5	NA	TRBD1	TRBJ2-2	TGTGCCAGCAGTACCACCGGGACAGGGTTT	CASSTTGTGF
TRBV29-1	many	NA	TRBJ1-2	TGCAGCGTTGAATTGGTTCGCCCGGGGGGCTACACCTTC	CSVELVRPGGYTF
TRBV6-6	NA	TRBD1	TRBJ2-7	TGTGCCAGCAGGAACAGGGGCGAGCAGTACTTC	CASRNRGEQYF
TRBV7-9	many	NA	TRBJ1-2	TGTGCCAGCAGCTTAATAGGGGCGGCCGGCTACACCTTC	CASSLIGAAGYTF
TRBV7-2	many	NA	TRBJ1-2	TGTGCCAGCAGCCAAGGAAACCACTGGGGCTACACCTTC	CASSQGNHWGYTF
TRBV2	many	TRBD2	TRBJ2-7	TGTGCCAGCAGGACTCAGGGACTAGCGGACGAGCAGTACTTC	CASRTQGLADEQYF
TRBV4-3	NA	NA	TRBJ1-4	TGCGCCGGCAGCCAAGATCTTAGAGCCAGGAGTGAAAAACTGTTTTTT	CAGSQDLRARSEKLFF
TRBV10-3	many	NA	TRBJ1-1	TGTGCCACCTACAGGGAGGGGTCTGAAGCTTTCTTT	CATYREGSEAFF
TRBV5-4	NA	NA	TRBJ1-2	TGTGCCAGCAGCCAAAATATAGTCTATGGCTACACCTTC	CASSQNIVYGYTF
TRBV7-2	NA	NA	TRBJ1-1	TGTGCCAGCAGCCCAAACGAGCCTGGCACTGAAGCTTTCTTT	CASSPNEPGTEAFF
TRBV14	once	NA	TRBJ2-7	TGTGCCAGCAGCCGTAGGACAGACTCCTACGAGCAGTACTTC	CASSRRTDSYEQYF
TRBV12-3/TRBV12-4	many	NA	TRBJ1-3	TGTGCCAGCAGTCGCTTAGCGGGGGCTGGAAACACCATATATTTT	CASSRLAGAGNTIYF
TRBV7-9	many	NA	TRBJ1-2	TGTGCCAGCAGCTTAATGCAGGCGGGCTACACCTTC	CASSLMQAGYTF
TRBV29-1	many	TRBD2	TRBJ2-2	TGCTCCCGAGCGGGGGGCAACACCGGGGAGCTGTTTTTT	CSRAGGNTGELFF
TRBV15	many	NA	TRBJ1-1	TGTGCCACCAGCGGATCCACAGAAGTTTTCACTGAAGCTTTCTTT	CATSGSTEVFTEAFF
TRBV12-3/TRBV12-4	few	TRBD1	TRBJ2-2	TGTGCCAGCAGTTTAGGGGACAGGGACGGGGAGCTGTTTTTT	CASSLGDRDGELFF
TRBV5-6	NA	NA	TRBJ1-1	TGTGCCAGCAGCTCCGGGACTGGCCCCGGAGCTTTCTTT	CASSSGTGPGAFF
TRBV7-9	NA	NA	TRBJ2-5	TGTGCCAGCAGCTTCTTCGGGGGCTACAACCAGGAGACCCAGTACTTC	CASSFFGGYNQETQYF
TRBV7-6	NA	NA	TRBJ2-3	TGTGCCAGCAGCTTAGGTCAGGGGTGGGATACGCAGTATTTT	CASSLGQGWDTQYF
TRBV24-1	many	NA	TRBJ1-4	TGTGCCACCAGTGCCCATGTGGGGAATGAAAAACTGTTTTTT	CATSAHVGNEKLFF
TRBV7-2	few	NA	TRBJ1-6	TGTGCCAGCAGCCAAGAAGTGCGACAGTTTTATAATTCACCCCTCCACTTT	CASSQEVRQFYNSPLHF